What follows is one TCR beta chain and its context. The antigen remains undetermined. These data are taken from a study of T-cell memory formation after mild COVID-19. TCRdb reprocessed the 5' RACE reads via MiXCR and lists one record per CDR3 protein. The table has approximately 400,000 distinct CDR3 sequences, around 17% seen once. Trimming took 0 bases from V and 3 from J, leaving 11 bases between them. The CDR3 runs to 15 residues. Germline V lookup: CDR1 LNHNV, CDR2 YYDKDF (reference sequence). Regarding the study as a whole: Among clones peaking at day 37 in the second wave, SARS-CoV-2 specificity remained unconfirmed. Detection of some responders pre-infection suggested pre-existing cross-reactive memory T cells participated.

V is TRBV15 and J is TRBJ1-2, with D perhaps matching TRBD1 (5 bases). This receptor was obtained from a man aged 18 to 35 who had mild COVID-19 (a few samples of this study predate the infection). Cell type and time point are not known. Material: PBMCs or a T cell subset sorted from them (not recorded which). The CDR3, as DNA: TGTGCCACCAGCAGAGAGCCCAGGGTTGACTATGGCTACACCTTC. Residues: CATSREPRVDYGYTF.